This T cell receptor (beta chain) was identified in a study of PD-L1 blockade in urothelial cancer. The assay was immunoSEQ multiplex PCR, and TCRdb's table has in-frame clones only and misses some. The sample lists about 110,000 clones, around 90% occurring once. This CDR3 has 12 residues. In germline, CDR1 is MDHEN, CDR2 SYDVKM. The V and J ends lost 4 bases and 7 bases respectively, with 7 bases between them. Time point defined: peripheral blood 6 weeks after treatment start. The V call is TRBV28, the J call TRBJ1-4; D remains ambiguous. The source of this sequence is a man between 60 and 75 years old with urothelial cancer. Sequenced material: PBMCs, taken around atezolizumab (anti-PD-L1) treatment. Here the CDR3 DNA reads TGTGCCAGCAGTTCGCCTAGTGAAAAACTGTTTTTT. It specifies CASSSPSEKLFF.